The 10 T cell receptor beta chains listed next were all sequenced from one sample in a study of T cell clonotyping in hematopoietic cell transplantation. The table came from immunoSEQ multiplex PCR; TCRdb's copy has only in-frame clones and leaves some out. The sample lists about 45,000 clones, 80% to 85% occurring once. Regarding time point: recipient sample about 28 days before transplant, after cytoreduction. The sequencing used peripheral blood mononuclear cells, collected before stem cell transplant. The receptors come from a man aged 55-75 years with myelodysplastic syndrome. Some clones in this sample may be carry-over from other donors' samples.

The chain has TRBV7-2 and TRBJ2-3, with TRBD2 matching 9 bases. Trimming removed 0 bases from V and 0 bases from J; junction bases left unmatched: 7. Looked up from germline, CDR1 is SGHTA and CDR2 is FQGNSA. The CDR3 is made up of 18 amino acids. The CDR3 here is CASSLAGAGGRSTDTQYF. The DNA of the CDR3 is TGTGCCAGCAGCTTAGCAGGGGCGGGGGGGCGTAGCACAGATACGCAGTATTTT.

Written as DNA, the CDR3 is TGTGCCAGTAGTATTGGGGTGGCCAACGTCCTGACTTTC. Residues: CASSIGVANVLTF. This chain joins TRBV19 and TRBJ2-6, with D uncertain. The V end lost 3 bases, the J end lost 6 bases, and 6 bases lay between the germline ends. Germline loops: CDR1 LNHDA, CDR2 SQIVND (reference sequence). The CDR3 loop spans 13 amino acids.

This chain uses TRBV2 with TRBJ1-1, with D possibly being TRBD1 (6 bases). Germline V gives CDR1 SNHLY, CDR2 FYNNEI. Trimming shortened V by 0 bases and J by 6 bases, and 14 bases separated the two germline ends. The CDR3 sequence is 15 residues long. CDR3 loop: CASSEAIWDTAEAFF. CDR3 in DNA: TGTGCCAGCAGTGAAGCTATTTGGGACACCGCTGAAGCTTTCTTT.

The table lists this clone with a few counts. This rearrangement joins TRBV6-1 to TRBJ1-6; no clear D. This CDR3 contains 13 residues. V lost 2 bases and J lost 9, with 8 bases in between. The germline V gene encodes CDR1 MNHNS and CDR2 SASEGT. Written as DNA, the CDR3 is TGTGCCAGCAGTGAAACCCACGGTTCACCCCTCCACTTT. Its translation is CASSETHGSPLHF.

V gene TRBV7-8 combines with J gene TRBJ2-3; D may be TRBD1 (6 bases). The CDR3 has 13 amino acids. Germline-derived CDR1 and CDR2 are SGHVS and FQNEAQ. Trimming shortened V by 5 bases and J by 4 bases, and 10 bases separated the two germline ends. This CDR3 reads CASSQGPADTQYF. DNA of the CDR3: TGTGCCAGCAGCCAGGGGCCCGCAGATACGCAGTATTTT.

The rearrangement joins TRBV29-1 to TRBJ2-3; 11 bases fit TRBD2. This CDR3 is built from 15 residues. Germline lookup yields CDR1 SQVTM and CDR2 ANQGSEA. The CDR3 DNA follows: TGCACCTATCAGATGACTAGCGGGGGCACAGATACGCAGTATTTT. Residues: CTYQMTSGGTDTQYF.

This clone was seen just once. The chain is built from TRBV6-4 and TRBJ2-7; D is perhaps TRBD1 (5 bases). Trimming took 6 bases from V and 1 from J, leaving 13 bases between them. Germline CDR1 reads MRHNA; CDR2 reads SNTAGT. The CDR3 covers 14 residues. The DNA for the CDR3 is TGTGCCAGCAGACCAGGGTTTTGGTCCTACGAGCAGTACTTC. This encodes CASRPGFWSYEQYF.

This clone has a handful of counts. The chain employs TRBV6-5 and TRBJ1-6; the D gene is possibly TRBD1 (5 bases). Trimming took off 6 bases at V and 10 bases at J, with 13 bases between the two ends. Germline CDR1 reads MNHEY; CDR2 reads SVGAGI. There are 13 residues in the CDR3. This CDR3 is CASSLGTGSPLHF. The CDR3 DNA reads TGTGCCAGCAGCCTGGGGACGGGGTCACCCCTCCACTTT.

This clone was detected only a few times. CDR3 nucleotide sequence: TGTGCCAGCTCCCCCACTAGTGTCGATGGTTACGAGCAGTACTTC. Translated: CASSPTSVDGYEQYF. The V and J genes are TRBV18 and TRBJ2-7, with a weak D call TRBD2 (5 bases). Germline lookup yields CDR1 KGHSH and CDR2 LQKENI. The germline V and J ends were trimmed by 6 bases and 4 bases, with 19 bases remaining between them. The CDR3 is made up of 15 amino acids.

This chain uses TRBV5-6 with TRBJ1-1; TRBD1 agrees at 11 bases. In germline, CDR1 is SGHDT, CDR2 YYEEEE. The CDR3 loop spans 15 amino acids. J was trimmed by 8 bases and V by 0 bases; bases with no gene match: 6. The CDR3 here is CASSLGTGGTEEAFF. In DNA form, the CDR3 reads TGTGCCAGCAGCTTGGGGACAGGGGGCACGGAGGAAGCTTTCTTT.